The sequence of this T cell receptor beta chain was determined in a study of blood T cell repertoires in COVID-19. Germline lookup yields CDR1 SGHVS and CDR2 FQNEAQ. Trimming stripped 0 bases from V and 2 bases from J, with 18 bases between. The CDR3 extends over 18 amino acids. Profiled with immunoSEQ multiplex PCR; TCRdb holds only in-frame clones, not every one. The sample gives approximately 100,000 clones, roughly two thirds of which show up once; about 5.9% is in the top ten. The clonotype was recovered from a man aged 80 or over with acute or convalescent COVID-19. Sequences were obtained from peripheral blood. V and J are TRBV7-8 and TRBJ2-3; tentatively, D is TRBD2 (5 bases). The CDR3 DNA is TGTGCCAGCAGCTTAGCTTTTAAAGTGGGAGCCCCCACAGATACGCAGTATTTT. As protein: CASSLAFKVGAPTDTQYF.